This passage covers 25 T cell receptor beta chains from one sample sequenced in a study of response to subunit inactivated influenza vaccine. TCRdb redid the calling of the RT-PCR reads with MiXCR, one entry per CDR3 protein. This table has 500,000 to 600,000 distinct CDR3 sequences, approximately 10% appearing once. Another study also made use of these data, one on T cells expressing NK-cell markers. This second report adds: Making the TCR beta cDNA relied on 5'RACE template switching with UMIs.

Sequencing was performed on PBMCs from blood, taken on the day of vaccination. Receptor source: a man aged 45-60 years who received an inactivated influenza vaccine.

The rearrangement links TRBV5-1 to TRBJ2-1; TRBD1 aligns across 10 bases. Germline CDR1 is SGHRS and CDR2 is YFSETQ. V was clipped by 0 bases and J by 10 bases; unmatched bases: 7. The CDR3 consists of 15 residues. CDR3 nucleotide sequence: TGCGCCAGCAGCTTGGCCGGACAGGGGGGTTCGGAGCAGTTCTTC. This encodes CASSLAGQGGSEQFF.

CDR3 bases: TGCGCCAGCAGCCAATATCCGACTAGCGGGGGCCCGGGGGAGACCCAGTACTTC. It encodes CASSQYPTSGGPGETQYF. The chain is built from TRBV4-1 and TRBJ2-5, with 12 bases fitting TRBD2. The CDR3 extends over 18 amino acids. The germline CDR1 and CDR2 sequences are MGHRA and YSYEKL. The V segment lost 2 bases and the J segment 5 bases; nucleotides outside the gene matches: 12.

This clonotype was seen many times. The chain employs TRBV5-1 and TRBJ2-1; 8 nucleotides line up with TRBD2. CDR3 length equals 15 residues. Germline V gene sequence: CDR1 SGHRS, CDR2 YFSETQ. Trimming at V came to 5 bases and at J to 0 bases, leaving 4 bases not matched to a gene. CDR3 DNA sequence: TGCGCCAGCAGGGGGACTAGACTCTCCTACAATGAGCAGTTCTTC. Residues: CASRGTRLSYNEQFF. The whole variable domain, filled in from reference TRBV5-1 and TRBJ2-1, reads KAGVTQTPRYLIKTRGQQVTLSCSPISGHRSVSWYQQTPGQGLQFLFEYFSETQRNKGNFPGRFSGRQFSNSRSEMNVSTLELGDSALYLCASRGTRLSYNEQFFGPGTRLTVL.

The genes are TRBV5-1 and TRBJ2-7, with 13 bases that match TRBD2. CDR3 size: 19 residues. Germline trimming cut 8 bases from V and 6 bases from J; bases unmatched to any gene: 23. Germline V gene sequence: CDR1 SGHRS, CDR2 YFSETQ. DNA of the CDR3: TGCGCCAGTTCCCAACCCGGGACTAGCGGGACCATCACACGGTTCGAGCAGTACTTC. This encodes CASSQPGTSGTITRFEQYF. Combining the CDR3 with reference TRBV5-1 and TRBJ2-7 gives the whole variable domain KAGVTQTPRYLIKTRGQQVTLSCSPISGHRSVSWYQQTPGQGLQFLFEYFSETQRNKGNFPGRFSGRQFSNSRSEMNVSTLELGDSALYLCASSQPGTSGTITRFEQYFGPGTRLTVT.

This clonotype came up a few times. V gene TRBV7-9 combines with J gene TRBJ1-1, with D unresolved. The CDR3 extends over 15 amino acids. In germline, CDR1 is SEHNR, CDR2 FQNEAQ (reference sequence). Trimming removed 5 bases at V and 0 bases at J, with 13 bases between. CDR3 sequence (DNA): TGTGCCAGCAGCCAAAACCTAAGGCTGAACACTGAAGCTTTCTTT. Protein sequence: CASSQNLRLNTEAFF.

This clonotype appeared a few times. The V and J genes are TRBV20-1 and TRBJ2-5; 9 bases fit TRBD1. The J segment lost 6 bases and the V segment lost 8 bases, leaving 10 bases of the junction unmatched. The CDR3 length is 13 residues. Germline-derived CDR1 and CDR2 are DFQATT and SNEGSKA (reference sequence). The CDR3 reads CSLPPGQGQTQYF. As DNA, the CDR3 is TGCAGTCTACCACCGGGACAGGGACAGACCCAGTACTTC.

The chain uses TRBV3-1 and TRBJ1-6; D not resolved. Germline assignment: CDR1 LGHDT and CDR2 YNNKEL (reference sequence). This CDR3 is built from 14 residues. Trimming shortened V by 5 bases and J by 10 bases, and 15 bases separated the two germline ends. The CDR3: CASSNREKSSPLHF. The CDR3 bases are TGTGCCAGCAGCAACCGGGAGAAGAGCTCACCCCTCCACTTT.

The CDR3 loop is CATSEALITGELFF. Here the CDR3 DNA reads TGTGCCACCAGTGAAGCCCTTATAACCGGGGAGCTGTTTTTT. The chain couples TRBV24-1 to TRBJ2-2; D call uncertain. V was trimmed by 4 bases and J by 5 bases, leaving 10 bases between them. The CDR3 covers 14 residues. The germline V gene encodes CDR1 KGHDR and CDR2 SFDVKD.

This clonotype has a handful of counts. This rearrangement joins TRBV9 to TRBJ2-7, with TRBD2 matching 7 bases. CDR1 and CDR2 from the germline V gene are SGDLS and YYNGEE. CDR3 length: 15 residues. V shed 0 bases and J 3 bases; nucleotides not matched to a gene: 6. CDR3 loop: CASSVAAGDGYEQYF. For the CDR3, the DNA is TGTGCCAGCAGCGTAGCCGCGGGAGACGGCTACGAGCAGTACTTC.

This chain links TRBV7-6 with TRBJ2-1, with D possibly called TRBD1 or TRBD2 (7 bases each). CDR1 SGHVS and CDR2 FNYEAQ come from the germline V gene. Trimming stripped 0 bases from V and 7 bases from J, with 19 bases between. This CDR3 is 17 amino acids long. The CDR3: CASSLARSGDRWNEQFF. The CDR3 DNA is TGTGCCAGCAGCTTAGCGAGGAGCGGGGACAGATGGAATGAGCAGTTCTTC.

The J gene is TRBJ2-1, the V gene TRBV14, with no clear D. V was shortened by 1 base and J by 6 bases, with 7 bases between the two germline ends. There are 13 residues in the CDR3. Germline CDR1 reads SGHDN; CDR2 reads FVKESK. The CDR3 sequence is CASSQVLTNEQFF. CDR3 sequence (DNA): TGTGCCAGCAGCCAAGTTTTAACCAATGAGCAGTTCTTC.

The chain couples TRBV28 to TRBJ2-7; either TRBD1 or TRBD2 may supply D (6 bases each). CDR3 length: 18 amino acids. The germline V gene has CDR1 MDHEN and CDR2 SYDVKM. V gave up 5 bases and J gave up 0 bases, with 23 bases separating them. CDR3 loop: CASSTRQDAVTSSYEQYF. CDR3 DNA sequence: TGTGCCAGCAGTACCCGACAGGATGCCGTGACTAGCTCCTACGAGCAGTACTTC.

This chain uses TRBV9 with TRBJ2-1; D is perhaps TRBD2 (5 bases). This CDR3 has 16 residues. Trimming removed 0 bases at V and 0 bases at J, with 10 bases between. The germline V gene encodes CDR1 SGDLS and CDR2 YYNGEE. CDR3 sequence reads: CASSVDSVGSYNEQFF. CDR3 bases: TGTGCCAGCAGCGTAGATAGCGTCGGCTCCTACAATGAGCAGTTCTTC.

There are many counts of this clonotype. The chain is built from TRBV12-3 or TRBV12-4 and TRBJ1-2, with TRBD1 matching over 7 bases. The CDR3 sequence is 14 residues long. V dropped 6 bases and J dropped 0; count of bases not matched to a gene: 4. DNA of the CDR3: TGTGCCAGCAGCGCTGGACAGGCTAACTATGGCTACACCTTC. Amino acid sequence: CASSAGQANYGYTF.

The chain couples TRBV5-1 to TRBJ2-7; unclear D gene. V was pared by 4 bases and J by 2 bases, with 13 bases between. The V gene's germline CDR1 is SGHRS and CDR2 YFSETQ. This CDR3 comprises 14 residues. CDR3 region: CASSESDGTYEQYF. The CDR3 DNA reads TGCGCCAGCAGCGAAAGCGACGGAACCTACGAGCAGTACTTC.

On this clonotype: At one boundary the junction diverges from the germline segment, which might be a read error. The rearrangement uses TRBV28 and TRBJ2-1, with TRBD1 matching over 9 bases. CDR3 length: 15 residues. CDR1 is MDHEN and CDR2 is SYDVKM in the germline V gene. The CDR3 DNA reads TGTACCAGCAGGTGGGGACAGGGTGGGTACAATGAGCAGTTCTTC. Its translation is CTSRWGQGGYNEQFF.

Ten or more counts support this clonotype. This chain uses TRBV7-9 with TRBJ2-1; D gene unclear. CDR1 and CDR2 from the germline V gene are SEHNR and FQNEAQ (reference sequence). V was pared by 5 bases and J by 10 bases, with 15 bases between. CDR3 size: 13 residues. CDR3 loop: CASSQTPQTEQFF. DNA of the CDR3: TGTGCCAGCAGCCAGACACCTCAAACAGAGCAGTTCTTC.

This chain uses TRBV2 with TRBJ2-1, with TRBD2 as a possible D gene (6 bases). CDR1 is SNHLY, CDR2 FYNNEI, per germline. The CDR3 runs to 17 residues. V gave up 3 bases and J gave up 2 bases, with 17 bases separating them. The CDR3 coding sequence is TGTGCCAGCAGTGATAATCGAGGGGACTGGACCTACAATGAGCAGTTCTTC. Translated, it gives CASSDNRGDWTYNEQFF.

Only a few counts were recorded for this clonotype. This sequence joins TRBV27 and TRBJ2-3, with D unclear. CDR1 MNHEY and CDR2 SMNVEV come from the germline V gene (reference sequence). The CDR3 runs to 14 residues. Trimming cost V 3 bases and J 6 bases, with 13 bases left between them. The CDR3 DNA sequence: TGTGCCAGCAGTTTCCAGACAACACGGGATACGCAGTATTTT. It codes for CASSFQTTRDTQYF.

This clonotype has just a few counts. The gene calls are TRBV29-1 and TRBJ2-2, with no clear D. The germline gives CDR1 SQVTM, CDR2 ANQGSEA. The CDR3 is 11 residues long. V lost 7 bases, J lost 5 bases, and 8 bases lay in between. CDR3 sequence: CSASGTGELFF. CDR3 in DNA: TGCAGCGCCTCGGGTACCGGGGAGCTGTTTTTT.

In this sample, this clonotype turned up many times. This chain uses TRBV28 with TRBJ1-1, with 7 bases fitting TRBD1. This CDR3 spans 17 amino acids. The trim removed 4 bases at V and 2 bases at J, leaving 13 bases unmatched. In germline, CDR1 is MDHEN, CDR2 SYDVKM. The CDR3 protein is CASSSLQGWMKNTEAFF. In nucleotides, the CDR3 is TGTGCCAGCAGTTCTTTACAGGGGTGGATGAAAAACACTGAAGCTTTCTTT.

The rearrangement uses TRBV20-1 and TRBJ2-2; TRBD1 might be the D (6 bases). Trimming took off 0 bases at V and 1 base at J, with 12 bases between the two ends. Germline CDR1 DFQATT, CDR2 SNEGSKA (reference sequence). This CDR3 has 16 amino acids. The CDR3: CSARDSGQLNTGELFF. For the CDR3, the DNA is TGCAGTGCTAGAGATTCTGGACAGCTGAACACCGGGGAGCTGTTTTTT.

This clonotype has a handful of counts. The chain links TRBV15 to TRBJ1-4; no definite D call. V was cut by 5 bases and J by 0 bases, with 10 bases left in between. CDR3 length: 15 residues. Per germline, CDR1 LNHNV and CDR2 YYDKDF (reference sequence). CDR3 amino acids: CATSLYKATNEKLFF. The DNA of the CDR3 is TGTGCCACCAGCTTATACAAAGCAACTAATGAAAAACTGTTTTTT.

CDR3: CASSSAGTGTSYEQYF. The CDR3 DNA follows: TGTGCCAGCAGCTCAGCCGGGACAGGAACGTCCTACGAGCAGTACTTC. The chain joins TRBV7-9 to TRBJ2-7; 8 positions match TRBD1. The CDR3 consists of 16 residues. CDR1 SEHNR and CDR2 FQNEAQ come from the germline V gene (reference sequence). The junction had 9 bases not matched to a gene; V was cut back by 4 bases and J by 1 base. Using reference TRBV7-9 and TRBJ2-7 for the parts outside the CDR3, the full variable domain is DTGVSQNPRHKITKRGQNVTFRCDPISEHNRLYWYRQTLGQGPEFLTYFQNEAQLEKSRLLSDRFSAERPKGSFSTLEIQRTEQGDSAMYLCASSSAGTGTSYEQYFGPGTRLTVT.

This clonotype was picked up a small number of times. V gene TRBV29-1 combines with J gene TRBJ1-2, with D possibly TRBD1 on 6 matching bases. This CDR3 is 10 amino acids long. In germline, CDR1 is SQVTM, CDR2 ANQGSEA. Trimming took off 7 bases at V and 6 bases at J, with 9 bases between the two ends. The CDR3 region has the DNA TGCAGCGCTTACAGGGATGGCTACACCTTC. This encodes CSAYRDGYTF.